The 3 T cell receptor beta chains below come from one sample, sequenced in a study of blood T cell repertoires in COVID-19. Some clones are missing from TCRdb's copy, which holds only in-frame ones; the method was immunoSEQ multiplex PCR. The sample comprises 200,000 to 250,000 clones, approximately 90% of which are singletons, and 2.2% rests with the top ten. Sequences were obtained from peripheral blood. Receptors originate from a man aged 30-40 years who had recovered from COVID-19.

V usage is TRBV19 and J usage is TRBJ1-1, with 8 nucleotides matching TRBD1. Per the germline V gene, CDR1 is LNHDA and CDR2 is SQIVND (reference sequence). This CDR3 spans 15 amino acids. Trimming took 0 bases from V and 1 from J; bases not matched to a gene: 1. The CDR3 loop reads CASSIDGTGNTEAFF. The CDR3 DNA sequence: TGTGCCAGTAGTATAGATGGGACAGGGAACACTGAAGCTTTCTTT.

The V call is TRBV5-5, the J call TRBJ1-2; TRBD1 aligns across 9 bases. The CDR3 runs to 12 residues. The V gene end was trimmed by 4 bases and the J gene end by 8 bases; junction bases not matched to a gene: 3. In germline, CDR1 is SGHKS, CDR2 YYEKEE (reference sequence). In DNA, the CDR3 is TGTGCCAGCAGCCCGACAGGGGGAGGCTACACCTTC. Translating gives CASSPTGGGYTF.

This chain links TRBV5-1 with TRBJ2-5, with TRBD1 as a possible D gene (6 bases). Germline CDR1 is SGHRS and CDR2 is YFSETQ. This CDR3 region has 14 residues. The V end lost 2 bases, the J end lost 5 bases, and 13 bases lay between the germline ends. In nucleotides, the CDR3 is TGCGCCAGCAGCTTCGGTGGGGGCGCGGAGACCCAGTACTTC. Translated, it gives CASSFGGGAETQYF.